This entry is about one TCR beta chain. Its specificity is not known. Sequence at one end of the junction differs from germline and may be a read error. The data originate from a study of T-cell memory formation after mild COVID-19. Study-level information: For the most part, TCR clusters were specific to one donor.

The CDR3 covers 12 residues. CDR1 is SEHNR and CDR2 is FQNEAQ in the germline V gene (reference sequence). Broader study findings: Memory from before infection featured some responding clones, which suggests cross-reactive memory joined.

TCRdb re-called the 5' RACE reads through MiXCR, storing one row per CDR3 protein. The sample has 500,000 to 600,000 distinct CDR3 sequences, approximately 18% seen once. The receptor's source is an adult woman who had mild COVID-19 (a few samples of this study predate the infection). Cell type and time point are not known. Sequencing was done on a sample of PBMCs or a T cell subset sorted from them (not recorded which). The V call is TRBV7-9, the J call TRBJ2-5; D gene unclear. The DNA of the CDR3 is TGTGCCAGCAGCTTATATCGGCAGGCCCATTACTTC. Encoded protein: CASSLYRQAHYF.